These 17 T cell receptor beta chains share one sample of origin, sequenced in a study of T cell changes during pregnancy in multiple sclerosis. Here immunoSEQ multiplex PCR was the method, and the copy in TCRdb shows in-frame clones only, minus some. The table includes just under 50,000 clones, about 90% detected once. The sample here was CD8+ T cells from peripheral blood mononuclear cells, taken after pregnancy. Source of these receptors: a female donor with multiple sclerosis, enrolled in a pregnancy study.

The chain employs TRBV2 and TRBJ2-6; D may be TRBD1 (5 bases). The CDR3 loop spans 17 amino acids. The germline V and J ends were trimmed by 7 bases and 0 bases, with 16 bases remaining between them. Per the germline V gene, CDR1 is SNHLY and CDR2 is FYNNEI. As DNA, the CDR3 is TGTGCCAGCACCGGAGACAGAGAAAACTCTGGGGCCAACGTCCTGACTTTC. Translation: CASTGDRENSGANVLTF.

The chain is built from TRBV10-3 and TRBJ1-4, with D possibly matching TRBD1 (6 bases). CDR1 is ENHRY, CDR2 SYGVKD, per germline. Between the trimmed V and J ends, which lost 4 bases and 2 bases, there was a span of 14 bases. The CDR3 runs 16 residues. The CDR3 nucleotides are TGTGCCATCAGTGTTCAACAGGGATTTACTAATGAAAAACTGTTTTTT. Amino acid sequence: CAISVQQGFTNEKLFF.

The CDR3: CASSLGGTGGYEQYF. Written as DNA, the CDR3 is TGTGCCAGCAGCTTAGGAGGGACAGGGGGCTACGAGCAGTACTTC. This chain links TRBV13 with TRBJ2-7, with 11 bases matching TRBD1. Germline CDR1 is PRHDT and CDR2 is FYEKMQ (reference sequence). The V and J ends lost 0 bases and 3 bases, in that order; junction bases with no gene match: 1. This CDR3 region has 15 residues.

The CDR3: CASSPRTGQDVNTEAFF. In nucleotides, the CDR3 is TGTGCCAGTAGCCCAAGGACAGGGCAGGACGTAAACACTGAAGCTTTCTTT. J is TRBJ1-1 and V is TRBV19; TRBD1 aligns across 8 bases. The J segment lost 2 bases and the V segment lost 6 bases, leaving 14 bases of the junction unmatched. CDR3 length: 17 amino acids. CDR1 and CDR2 (germline): LNHDA, SQIVND (reference sequence).

The chain joins TRBV19 to TRBJ1-5; D perhaps matches TRBD1 (6 bases). V was trimmed by 3 bases and J by 3 bases, leaving 9 bases between them. CDR3 length equals 14 residues. Looked up from germline, CDR1 is LNHDA and CDR2 is SQIVND (reference sequence). CDR3 nucleotides: TGTGCCAGTAGTATTCGGGACAACAATCAGCCCCAGCATTTT. As protein: CASSIRDNNQPQHF.

This rearrangement joins TRBV19 to TRBJ1-1; unclear D gene. This CDR3 comprises 17 residues. Germline CDR1 reads LNHDA; CDR2 reads SQIVND (reference sequence). The V and J ends lost 1 base and 3 bases respectively, with 18 bases between them. The CDR3 loop is CASSIVAGFRVDTEAFF. The CDR3 nucleotides read TGTGCCAGTAGTATAGTGGCCGGGTTCCGGGTTGACACTGAAGCTTTCTTT.

The chain has TRBV12-5 and TRBJ1-2; the match to TRBD1 covers 9 bases. The CDR3 extends over 16 amino acids. The V segment lost 7 bases and the J segment 1 base; nucleotides outside the gene matches: 10. Germline lookup yields CDR1 LGHNT and CDR2 FRNRAP. Here the CDR3 reads CASAPPTGGVNYGYTF. In nucleotides, the CDR3 is TGTGCTAGTGCCCCCCCGACAGGGGGGGTTAACTATGGCTACACCTTC.

The chain combines TRBV19 with TRBJ2-3; D gene ambiguous. The CDR3 extends over 14 amino acids. Germline-derived CDR1 and CDR2 are LNHDA and SQIVND (reference sequence). Trimming cost V 3 bases and J 2 bases, with 9 bases left between them. The CDR3 sequence is CASSILLDTDTQYF. As DNA, the CDR3 is TGTGCCAGTAGTATCTTACTTGACACAGATACGCAGTATTTT.

The rearrangement uses TRBV27 and TRBJ1-2; 9 bases align to TRBD1. The CDR3 length is 19 residues. Germline V gene lookup returns CDR1 MNHEY and CDR2 SMNVEV (reference sequence). V gave up 0 bases and J gave up 0 bases; unmatched junction bases: 11. The CDR3 reads CASSLSLPGTGPANYGYTF. CDR3 DNA: TGTGCCAGCAGTTTATCATTGCCCGGGACAGGGCCAGCTAACTATGGCTACACCTTC.

V gene TRBV11-2 combines with J gene TRBJ2-1, with TRBD2 matching 10 bases. This CDR3 is 14 amino acids long. Germline values: CDR1 SGHAT, CDR2 FQNNGV. J gave up 7 bases and V 3 bases, and 3 bases lay outside the gene matches. The CDR3 DNA follows: TGTGCCAGCAGCTTCAGCGGGGGGGCGAATGAGCAGTTCTTC. This sequence encodes CASSFSGGANEQFF.

The chain joins TRBV7-9 to TRBJ2-1, with a weak D call TRBD2 (6 bases). This CDR3 has 16 amino acids. CDR1 is SEHNR and CDR2 is FQNEAQ in the germline V gene (reference sequence). Deletions cut 5 bases from V and 12 bases from J, with 26 bases between. This CDR3 is CASSPEALAALRAQFF. CDR3 in DNA: TGTGCCAGCAGCCCCGAAGCTTTAGCGGCACTTCGGGCGCAGTTCTTC. Drawing the rest from reference TRBV7-9 and TRBJ2-1, the complete variable domain is DTGVSQNPRHKITKRGQNVTFRCDPISEHNRLYWYRQTLGQGPEFLTYFQNEAQLEKSRLLSDRFSAERPKGSFSTLEIQRTEQGDSAMYLCASSPEALAALRAQFFGPGTRLTVL.

V usage is TRBV15 and J usage is TRBJ2-1, with D unresolved. Per germline, CDR1 LNHNV and CDR2 YYDKDF (reference sequence). Trimming left V 1 base short and J 7 bases short, with 8 bases between. The CDR3 has 13 residues. The CDR3 loop reads CATSRVPGNEQFF. The CDR3 DNA follows: TGTGCCACCAGCAGAGTGCCCGGGAATGAGCAGTTCTTC.

This chain links TRBV5-6 with TRBJ2-3; D is perhaps TRBD1 (6 bases). Germline V gene data show CDR1 as SGHDT and CDR2 as YYEEEE. The CDR3 length is 15 residues. Between the trimmed V and J ends, which lost 0 bases and 6 bases, there was a span of 14 bases. The CDR3 DNA follows: TGTGCCAGCAGCTTGGGACGGGGACATTTGGATACGCAGTATTTT. Residues: CASSLGRGHLDTQYF.

This clone was counted a few times. The chain's CDR3 is CASSGSTEAFF. The CDR3 bases are TGTGCCAGCAGTGGGAGCACTGAAGCTTTCTTT. The chain couples TRBV2 to TRBJ1-1; D unresolved. There are 11 residues in the CDR3. V lost 4 bases to trimming and J lost 4 bases, with 4 bases between them. Germline CDR1 is SNHLY and CDR2 is FYNNEI.

The chain is built from TRBV6-5 and TRBJ1-1; the D gene is possibly TRBD1 (5 bases). With 5 bases removed from V and 8 bases from J, the gap between germline ends came to 15 bases. Germline lookup yields CDR1 MNHEY and CDR2 SVGAGI. The CDR3 contains 13 residues. Here the CDR3 reads CASSPRQRTEAFF. The CDR3 DNA sequence: TGTGCCAGCAGTCCGAGACAGCGCACGGAAGCTTTCTTT.

Here the CDR3 reads CASSWTSDGYTF. CDR3 DNA: TGTGCCAGCAGCTGGACATCGGATGGCTACACCTTC. The chain couples TRBV7-8 to TRBJ1-2, with D possibly matching TRBD1 (5 bases). This CDR3 region has 12 residues. The germline gives CDR1 SGHVS, CDR2 FQNEAQ. Trimming shortened V by 4 bases and J by 6 bases, and 9 bases separated the two germline ends.

This rearrangement joins TRBV6-1 to TRBJ1-1; D uncertain. Germline V gene data show CDR1 as MNHNS and CDR2 as SASEGT. This CDR3 region has 14 residues. V lost 8 bases and J 2 bases, leaving 15 bases between the germline ends. CDR3 sequence reads: CASGEDGSNTEAFF. The CDR3 coding sequence is TGTGCCAGCGGGGAGGACGGGTCTAACACTGAAGCTTTCTTT.